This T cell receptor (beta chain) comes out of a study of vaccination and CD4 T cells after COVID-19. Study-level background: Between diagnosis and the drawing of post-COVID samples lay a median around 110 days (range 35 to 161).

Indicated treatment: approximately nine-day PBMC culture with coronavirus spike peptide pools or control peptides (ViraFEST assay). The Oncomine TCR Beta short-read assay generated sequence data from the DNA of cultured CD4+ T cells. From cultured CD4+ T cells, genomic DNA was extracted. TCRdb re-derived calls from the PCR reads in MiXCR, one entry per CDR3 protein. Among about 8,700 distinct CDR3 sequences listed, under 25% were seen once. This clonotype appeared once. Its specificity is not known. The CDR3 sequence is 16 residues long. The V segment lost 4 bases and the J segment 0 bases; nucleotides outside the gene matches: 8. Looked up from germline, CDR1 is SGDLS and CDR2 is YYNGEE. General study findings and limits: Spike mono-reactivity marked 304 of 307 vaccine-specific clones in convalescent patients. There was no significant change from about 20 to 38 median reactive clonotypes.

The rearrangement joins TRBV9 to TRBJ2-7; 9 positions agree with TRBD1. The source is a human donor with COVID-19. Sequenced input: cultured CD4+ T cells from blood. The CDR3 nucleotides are TGTGCCAGCAGCAATAAACAGGGGGCTCCCTCCTACGAGCAGTACTTC. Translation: CASSNKQGAPSYEQYF. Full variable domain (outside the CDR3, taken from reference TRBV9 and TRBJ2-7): DSGVTQTPKHLITATGQRVTLRCSPRSGDLSVYWYQQSLDQGLQFLIQYYNGEERAKGNILERFSAQQFPDLHSELNLSSLELGDSALYFCASSNKQGAPSYEQYFGPGTRLTVT.